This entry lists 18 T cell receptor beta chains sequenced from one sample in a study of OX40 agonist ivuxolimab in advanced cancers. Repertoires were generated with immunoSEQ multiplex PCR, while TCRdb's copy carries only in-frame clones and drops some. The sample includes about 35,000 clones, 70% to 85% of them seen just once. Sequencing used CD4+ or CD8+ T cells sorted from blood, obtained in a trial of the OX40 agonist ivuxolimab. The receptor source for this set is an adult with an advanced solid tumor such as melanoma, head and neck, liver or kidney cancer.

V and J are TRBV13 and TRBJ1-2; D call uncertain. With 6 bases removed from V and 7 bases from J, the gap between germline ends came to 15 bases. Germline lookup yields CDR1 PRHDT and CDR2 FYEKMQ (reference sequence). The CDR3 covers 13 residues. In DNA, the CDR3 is TGTGCCAGCAGACTACCCCCCTTGTTTGGCTACACCTTC. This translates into CASRLPPLFGYTF.

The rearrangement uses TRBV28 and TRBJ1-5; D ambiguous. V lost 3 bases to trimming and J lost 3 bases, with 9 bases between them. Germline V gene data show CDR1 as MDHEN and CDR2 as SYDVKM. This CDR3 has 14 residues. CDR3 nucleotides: TGTGCCAGCAGTTTCCCAGGCCCCAATCAGCCCCAGCATTTT. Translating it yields CASSFPGPNQPQHF.

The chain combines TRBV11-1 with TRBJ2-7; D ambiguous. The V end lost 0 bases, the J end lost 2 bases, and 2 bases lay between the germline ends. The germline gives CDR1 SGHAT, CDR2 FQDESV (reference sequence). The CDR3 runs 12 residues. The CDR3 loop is CASSLAPYEQYF. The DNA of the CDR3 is TGTGCCAGCAGCTTAGCACCCTACGAGCAGTACTTC.

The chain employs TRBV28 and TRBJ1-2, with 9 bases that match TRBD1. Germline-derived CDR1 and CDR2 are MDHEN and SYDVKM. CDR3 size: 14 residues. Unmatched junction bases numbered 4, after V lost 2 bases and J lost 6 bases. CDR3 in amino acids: CASSLGTGYNGYTF. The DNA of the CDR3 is TGTGCCAGCAGTTTAGGGACAGGGTATAATGGCTACACCTTC.

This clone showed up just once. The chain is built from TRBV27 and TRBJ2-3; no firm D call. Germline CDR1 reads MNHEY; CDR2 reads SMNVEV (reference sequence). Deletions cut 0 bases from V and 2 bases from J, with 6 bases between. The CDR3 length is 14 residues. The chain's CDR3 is CASSLSTYTDTQYF. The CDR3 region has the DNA TGTGCCAGCAGTTTATCGACCTACACAGATACGCAGTATTTT.

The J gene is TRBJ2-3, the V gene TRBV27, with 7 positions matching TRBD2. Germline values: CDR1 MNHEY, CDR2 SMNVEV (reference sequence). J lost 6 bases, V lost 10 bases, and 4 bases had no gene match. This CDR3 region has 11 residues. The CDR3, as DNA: TGTGCCACCCAGCGGGGCGATACGCAGTATTTT. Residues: CATQRGDTQYF.

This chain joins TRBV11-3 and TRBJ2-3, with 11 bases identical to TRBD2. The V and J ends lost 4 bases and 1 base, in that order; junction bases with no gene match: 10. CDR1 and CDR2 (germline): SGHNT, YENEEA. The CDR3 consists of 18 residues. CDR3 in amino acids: CASSSGASGRIGTDTQYF. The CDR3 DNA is TGTGCCAGCAGCTCCGGGGCTAGCGGGAGGATTGGCACAGATACGCAGTATTTT.

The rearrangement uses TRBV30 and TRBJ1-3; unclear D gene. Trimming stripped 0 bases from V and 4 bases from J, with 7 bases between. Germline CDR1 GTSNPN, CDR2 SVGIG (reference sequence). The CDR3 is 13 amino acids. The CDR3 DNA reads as TGTGCCTGGAGTGTACTCACCGGAAACACCATATATTTT. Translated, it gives CAWSVLTGNTIYF.

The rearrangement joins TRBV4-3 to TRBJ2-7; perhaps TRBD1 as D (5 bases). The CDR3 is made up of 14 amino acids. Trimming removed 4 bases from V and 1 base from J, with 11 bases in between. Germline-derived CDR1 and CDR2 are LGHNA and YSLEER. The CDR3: CASSLGHLSYEQYF. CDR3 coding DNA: TGCGCCAGCAGCCTAGGACATTTGTCCTACGAGCAGTACTTC.

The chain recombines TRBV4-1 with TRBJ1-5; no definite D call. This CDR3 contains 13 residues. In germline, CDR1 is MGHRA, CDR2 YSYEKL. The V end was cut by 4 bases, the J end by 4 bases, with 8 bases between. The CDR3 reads CASSPGLNQPQHF. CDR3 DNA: TGCGCCAGCAGCCCGGGTCTAAATCAGCCCCAGCATTTT.

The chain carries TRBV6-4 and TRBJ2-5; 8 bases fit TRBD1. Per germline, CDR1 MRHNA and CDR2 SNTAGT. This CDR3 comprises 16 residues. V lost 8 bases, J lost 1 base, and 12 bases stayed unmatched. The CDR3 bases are TGTGCCAGCTCCCAGACAGGGGCCGGGGGCCAAGAGACCCAGTACTTC. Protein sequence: CASSQTGAGGQETQYF.

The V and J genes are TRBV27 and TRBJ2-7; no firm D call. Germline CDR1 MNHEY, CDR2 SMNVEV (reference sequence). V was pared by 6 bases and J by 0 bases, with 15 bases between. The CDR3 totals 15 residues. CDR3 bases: TGTGCCAGCAGCACCACACCGGTAAGCTCCTACGAGCAGTACTTC. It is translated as CASSTTPVSSYEQYF.

CDR3: CASSLAAVTITEAFF. Here the CDR3 DNA reads TGTGCCAGCAGCTTAGCGGCCGTTACGATCACTGAAGCTTTCTTT. The chain combines TRBV7-8 with TRBJ1-1, with unresolved D. This CDR3 region has 15 residues. The germline V gene has CDR1 SGHVS and CDR2 FQNEAQ. V gave up 0 bases and J gave up 4 bases, with 12 bases separating them.

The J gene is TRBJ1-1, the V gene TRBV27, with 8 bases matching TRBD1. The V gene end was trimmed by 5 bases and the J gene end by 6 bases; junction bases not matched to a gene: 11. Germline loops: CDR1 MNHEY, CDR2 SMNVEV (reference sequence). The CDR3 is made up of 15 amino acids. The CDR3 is CASSLSTGGPSEAFF. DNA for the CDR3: TGTGCCAGCAGTCTTTCCACAGGGGGGCCGTCTGAAGCTTTCTTT.

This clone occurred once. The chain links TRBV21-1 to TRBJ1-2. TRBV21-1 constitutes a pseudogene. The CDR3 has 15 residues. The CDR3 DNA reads TGTGCCAGCAGCAAAGCAGGCGTCAGAAACTATGGCTACACCTTC. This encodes CASSKAGVRNYGYTF.

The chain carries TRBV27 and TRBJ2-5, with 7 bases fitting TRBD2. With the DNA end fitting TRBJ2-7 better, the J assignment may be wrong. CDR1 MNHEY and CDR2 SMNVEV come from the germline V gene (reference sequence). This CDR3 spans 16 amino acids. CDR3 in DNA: TGTGCCAGCAGTTTATCGAGCCTAGCGGTCTCCTACGAGCAGTACTTC. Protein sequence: CASSLSSLAVSYEQYF.

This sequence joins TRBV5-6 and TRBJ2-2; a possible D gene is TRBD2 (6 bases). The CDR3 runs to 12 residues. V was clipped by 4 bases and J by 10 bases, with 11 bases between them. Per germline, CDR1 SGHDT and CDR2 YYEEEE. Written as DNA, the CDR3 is TGTGCCAGCAGCCCCGGGGGTGAGGAGCTGTTTTTT. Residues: CASSPGGEELFF.

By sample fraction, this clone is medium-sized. The CDR3 coding sequence is TGTGCCAGCACTAGCGGAGGCCGCCAAGAGACCCAGTACTTC. This gives the protein CASTSGGRQETQYF. J is TRBJ2-5 and V is TRBV27, with 7 bases aligning to TRBD2. Germline V gene lookup returns CDR1 MNHEY and CDR2 SMNVEV (reference sequence). CDR3 size: 14 residues. Trimming removed 7 bases from V and 1 base from J; junction bases left unmatched: 6.